A single sample gave rise to the 32 T cell receptor beta chains below, sequenced in a study of regulatory T cells in long-lasting Graves disease. The time point is: newly diagnosed GD, antithyroid drugs for less than 3 months. Scientists built the TCR library using RNA that was extracted from PBMCs. The TCR beta library used iRepertoire HTBI primers with Arm-PCR amplification of CDR3. TCRdb fed the multiplex PCR reads into MiXCR, producing one record per CDR3 protein. There are hundreds of thousands of distinct CDR3 sequences in the sample; over 15% occur only once, and around 27% lies in the top ten. The sample also formed part of further work on T cells in Graves' hyperthyroidism and ophthalmopathy.

The source material was peripheral blood mononuclear cells (PBMCs), sampled at new diagnosis, from a patient treated with antithyroid drugs. The receptors were sampled from a man aged 35 to 55 with Graves disease.

The sample holds many counts of this clonotype. The V and J genes are TRBV7-3 and TRBJ1-1, with 9 nucleotides matching TRBD1. There are 16 residues in the CDR3. V shed 5 bases and J 0 bases; nucleotides not matched to a gene: 7. Looked up from germline, CDR1 is SGHTA and CDR2 is FQGTGA. The chain's CDR3 is CASSPGQGFMNTEAFF. CDR3 coding DNA: TGTGCCAGCAGCCCGGGACAGGGTTTCATGAACACTGAAGCTTTCTTT.

This clonotype was recorded at least ten times. The V gene is TRBV24-1, the J gene TRBJ2-1, with D maybe TRBD1 (6 bases). The V gene lost 4 bases and the J gene lost 4 bases, with 13 bases spanning the gap. Germline values: CDR1 KGHDR, CDR2 SFDVKD. The CDR3 has 15 amino acids. The CDR3, as DNA: TGTGCCACCAGTGACCCAGGGGTTAGATACAATGAGCAGTTCTTC. Translating gives CATSDPGVRYNEQFF.

This clonotype was seen repeatedly, ten times or more. The chain uses TRBV9 and TRBJ2-1, with 8 bases matching TRBD1. Germline-derived CDR1 and CDR2 are SGDLS and YYNGEE. The CDR3 is 15 amino acids. The V gene end was trimmed by 4 bases and the J gene end by 5 bases; junction bases not matched to a gene: 8. For the CDR3, the DNA is TGTGCCAGCAGCTCCGGGACAGGCGAGAACAATGAGCAGTTCTTC. Translated, it gives CASSSGTGENNEQFF.

This clonotype was seen repeatedly, ten times or more. The CDR3, as DNA: TGTGCCAGCAGCTTAGCGGGAGGGACAGGAGGATTCTACGAGCAGTACTTC. This gives the protein CASSLAGGTGGFYEQYF. The chain combines TRBV7-2 with TRBJ2-7, with D perhaps matching TRBD1 (8 bases). The CDR3 runs to 17 residues. Trimming stripped 0 bases from V and 3 bases from J, with 18 bases between. Germline assignment: CDR1 SGHTA and CDR2 FQGNSA.

The CDR3 spells CASSWDRAGWEQYF. The CDR3 bases are TGCGCCAGCAGTTGGGACAGGGCTGGTTGGGAGCAGTACTTC. This chain connects TRBV5-1 to TRBJ2-7, with 9 bases lining up with TRBD1. V was pared by 5 bases and J by 7 bases, with 10 bases of the junction left unmatched. Germline lookup yields CDR1 SGHRS and CDR2 YFSETQ. The CDR3 extends over 14 amino acids.

The CDR3 protein is CASSPGQYSGNTIYF. CDR3 nucleotide sequence: TGTGCCAGCAGTCCGGGACAATACTCTGGAAACACCATATATTTT. The rearrangement links TRBV6-1 to TRBJ1-3; a weak D match, TRBD1 (6 bases). There are 15 residues in the CDR3. CDR1 is MNHNS, CDR2 SASEGT, per germline. V was shortened by 5 bases and J by 0 bases, with 11 bases between the two germline ends.

As for this clonotype: A far larger clone is off by one base, so a read error is likely. The gene calls are TRBV7-2 and TRBJ2-3; 7 bases map to TRBD1. Germline V gene lookup returns CDR1 SGHTA and CDR2 FQGNSA. The CDR3 is 15 amino acids. Written as DNA, the CDR3 is TGTGCCAGCGGCTTAGGGGGCAGGTCACGAGATACGCAGTATTTT. Its translation: CASGLGGRSRDTQYF.

The chain uses TRBV5-1 and TRBJ2-3; 12 bases match TRBD2. Trimming removed 4 bases from V and 1 base from J; junction bases left unmatched: 13. The CDR3 has 19 amino acids. Germline CDR1 reads SGHRS; CDR2 reads YFSETQ. CDR3 nucleotide sequence: TGCGCCAGCAGCACGACTAGCGGGGGCCTGGGTTGGGGCACAGATACGCAGTATTTT. It specifies CASSTTSGGLGWGTDTQYF.

The table lists this clonotype with many counts. V usage is TRBV2 and J usage is TRBJ1-2; D gene unclear. Germline V gene data show CDR1 as SNHLY and CDR2 as FYNNEI. V was trimmed by 4 bases and J by 0 bases, leaving 15 bases between them. The CDR3 is 16 residues long. CDR3 loop: CASSVSPSGANYGYTF. CDR3 nucleotide sequence: TGTGCCAGCAGTGTCAGCCCTTCCGGAGCTAACTATGGCTACACCTTC.

The V gene is TRBV12-3 or TRBV12-4, the J gene TRBJ1-4; D ambiguous. The CDR3 runs 14 residues. Trimming took 6 bases from V and 8 from J, leaving 16 bases between them. CDR3 nucleotide sequence: TGTGCCAGCAGCATTTACGGGCTAGAGGAAAAACTGTTTTTT. Protein product: CASSIYGLEEKLFF.

This rearrangement joins TRBV7-2 to TRBJ2-7; 10 bases fit TRBD2. The V and J ends lost 1 base and 6 bases, in that order; junction bases with no gene match: 3. Germline assignment: CDR1 SGHTA and CDR2 FQGNSA. This CDR3 has 14 residues. The CDR3 reads CASSLVSGGSEQYF. The CDR3 nucleotides read TGTGCCAGCAGCTTAGTTAGCGGGGGGTCCGAGCAGTACTTC.

This clonotype was found many times. The chain combines TRBV2 with TRBJ1-5; TRBD1 might be the D (5 bases). This CDR3 is built from 17 residues. CDR1 and CDR2 (germline): SNHLY, FYNNEI. Trimming cost V 4 bases and J 0 bases, with 16 bases left between them. Here the CDR3 DNA reads TGTGCCAGCAGTGGGGACGGCGCGTTAGGTAGCAATCAGCCCCAGCATTTT. Translated: CASSGDGALGSNQPQHF.

This clonotype occurred many times. This chain joins TRBV6-2 or TRBV6-3 and TRBJ2-7; a weak D match, TRBD1 (6 bases). The CDR3 is 13 residues long. Germline V gene data show CDR1 as MNHEY and CDR2 as SVGEGT. V gave up 0 bases and J gave up 6 bases, with 9 bases separating them. CDR3 bases: TGTGCCAGCAGTTACTCCCAGGGGTTCGAGCAGTACTTC. This gives the protein CASSYSQGFEQYF.

The rearrangement joins TRBV5-1 to TRBJ2-1; D might be TRBD1 or TRBD2, each matching 5 bases. Germline V gene sequence: CDR1 SGHRS, CDR2 YFSETQ. The germline V and J ends were trimmed by 3 bases and 0 bases, with 25 bases remaining between them. This CDR3 is 20 amino acids long. CDR3 bases: TGCGCCAGCAGCTCGAGGGGCTACGAGGGTTCCCGGAGCTCCTACAATGAGCAGTTCTTC. Its translation: CASSSRGYEGSRSSYNEQFF.

This clonotype turned up a few times. The CDR3 nucleotides are TGCAGTGCTAGAGAAAGTTACCGGGGCCACACTGAAGCTTTCTTT. Amino acid sequence: CSARESYRGHTEAFF. This chain uses TRBV20-1 with TRBJ1-1; D might be TRBD1 (5 bases). Germline CDR1 and CDR2: DFQATT and SNEGSKA (reference sequence). The CDR3 is 15 amino acids. V was trimmed by 0 bases and J by 3 bases, leaving 14 bases between them.

This chain connects TRBV7-3 to TRBJ2-7, with 8 bases that match TRBD1. Germline V gene sequence: CDR1 SGHTA, CDR2 FQGTGA. The V segment lost 3 bases and the J segment 3 bases; nucleotides outside the gene matches: 7. This CDR3 is built from 15 residues. The CDR3: CASSFGQGKRYEQYF. The CDR3 DNA is TGTGCCAGCAGCTTTGGACAGGGCAAGCGCTACGAGCAGTACTTC.

This clonotype was observed many times. The rearrangement links TRBV5-1 to TRBJ1-1; D call uncertain. The germline CDR1 and CDR2 sequences are SGHRS and YFSETQ. This CDR3 has 14 amino acids. Trimming removed 0 bases from V and 4 bases from J, with 10 bases in between. CDR3 in DNA: TGCGCCAGCAGCTTGGAGGGTTTGCTCACTGAAGCTTTCTTT. Protein: CASSLEGLLTEAFF.

This clonotype came up a few times. This rearrangement joins TRBV6-1 to TRBJ2-2; weak D call: TRBD1 (5 bases). This CDR3 contains 15 residues. V was shortened by 6 bases and J by 7 bases, with 18 bases between the two germline ends. CDR1 is MNHNS and CDR2 is SASEGT in the germline V gene. The CDR3 loop reads CASSPPKGFNGELFF. In nucleotides, the CDR3 is TGTGCCAGCAGCCCCCCGAAGGGGTTTAACGGGGAGCTGTTTTTT.

This clonotype has ten or more counts. V usage is TRBV29-1 and J usage is TRBJ2-3; possible D gene TRBD1, 6 bases. Trimming pared 6 bases from V and 2 bases from J, leaving 18 bases between. This CDR3 spans 15 amino acids. Germline loops: CDR1 SQVTM, CDR2 ANQGSEA. CDR3 nucleotides: TGCAGCGTCCGGGACACCCCTTGGAACACAGATACGCAGTATTTT. Translation gives CSVRDTPWNTDTQYF.

At least ten counts were recorded for this clonotype. This rearrangement joins TRBV27 to TRBJ2-6, with a tentative D call TRBD1 (6 bases). Germline CDR1 MNHEY, CDR2 SMNVEV (reference sequence). V shed 4 bases and J shed 4 bases, with 8 bases lying between them. The CDR3 sequence is 14 residues long. The CDR3 protein is CASSYRAGANVLTF. In DNA form, the CDR3 reads TGTGCCAGCAGTTACAGGGCCGGGGCCAACGTCCTGACTTTC.

The chain is built from TRBV12-3 or TRBV12-4 and TRBJ1-1; 8 nucleotides match TRBD1. Germline trimming cut 5 bases from V and 5 bases from J; bases unmatched to any gene: 10. This CDR3 is 15 amino acids long. CDR3 sequence reads: CASSTRQGSRTEAFF. CDR3 sequence (DNA): TGTGCCAGCAGTACCCGACAGGGGAGTAGGACTGAAGCTTTCTTT.

At least ten counts were recorded for this clonotype. The rearrangement links TRBV5-1 to TRBJ1-1; D is undetermined. Per the germline V gene, CDR1 is SGHRS and CDR2 is YFSETQ. V was clipped by 2 bases and J by 3 bases, with 11 bases between them. This CDR3 has 14 residues. The CDR3 DNA reads as TGCGCCAGCAGCTTTGCCACCCGTGACACTGAAGCTTTCTTT. Amino acid sequence: CASSFATRDTEAFF.

Ten or more counts support this clonotype. Possible read error: a much larger clone is one base away. The genes are TRBV27 and TRBJ2-3; 7 bases align to TRBD1. Germline V gives CDR1 MNHEY, CDR2 SMNVEV (reference sequence). This CDR3 contains 17 residues. J lost 6 bases, V lost 1 base, and 13 bases had no gene match. The CDR3 region has the DNA TGTGCCAGCAGTTTATGGGCCACTGGCGAGGGGGCGGATACGCAGTATTTT. Protein: CASSLWATGEGADTQYF.

This clonotype was counted between two and nine times. The chain carries TRBV29-1 and TRBJ2-5; the match to TRBD2 covers 9 bases. The CDR3 loop spans 15 amino acids. The V gene end was trimmed by 1 base and the J gene end by 4 bases; junction bases not matched to a gene: 7. Germline V lookup: CDR1 SQVTM, CDR2 ANQGSEA. The CDR3 region has the DNA TGCAGCGTTGAAGTGGGGCGGGGGGGCCGAGAGACCCAGTACTTC. Translating it yields CSVEVGRGGRETQYF.

This clonotype was counted at least ten times. The rearrangement links TRBV27 to TRBJ2-5; D might be TRBD1 (6 bases). Per germline, CDR1 MNHEY and CDR2 SMNVEV (reference sequence). There are 15 residues in the CDR3. Between the trimmed V and J ends, which lost 3 bases and 5 bases, there was a span of 16 bases. This CDR3 reads CASSFRARGPETQYF. The CDR3 nucleotides read TGTGCCAGCAGTTTTCGTGCCAGGGGTCCGGAGACCCAGTACTTC.

Many counts were recorded for this clonotype. The chain recombines TRBV3-1 with TRBJ2-5, with 7 bases matching TRBD2. This CDR3 contains 14 residues. After removal of 4 bases from V and 5 bases from J, the junction contained 7 bases not matched to a gene. Per the germline V gene, CDR1 is LGHDT and CDR2 is YNNKEL (reference sequence). CDR3 in amino acids: CASSPLGGGETQYF. The DNA of the CDR3 is TGTGCCAGCAGCCCGTTGGGGGGGGGGGAGACCCAGTACTTC.

This clonotype was counted ten times or more. Here the CDR3 DNA reads TGTGCCAGCAGCCTAGGACTAGCGGGCCGTCCCCGACACAATGAGCAGTTCTTC. It yields the protein CASSLGLAGRPRHNEQFF. This rearrangement joins TRBV11-2 to TRBJ2-1, with 11 nucleotides matching TRBD2. CDR3 length: 18 amino acids. Unmatched junction bases numbered 14, after V lost 5 bases and J lost 5 bases. Germline values: CDR1 SGHAT, CDR2 FQNNGV.

With respect to this clonotype: A single base separates this from a much larger clone, so it may be a read error. The V gene is TRBV11-2, the J gene TRBJ2-2, with D tentatively TRBD2 (5 bases). The germline CDR1 and CDR2 sequences are SGHAT and FQNNGV. This CDR3 is built from 14 residues. CDR3 sequence: CASSLGSFTGVLFF. The CDR3 bases are TGTGCCAGCAGCTTAGGCAGCTTCACCGGGGTGCTGTTTTTT.

This clonotype has at least ten counts. The gene calls are TRBV20-1 and TRBJ2-7, with D possibly TRBD1 on 6 matching bases. The germline V and J ends were trimmed by 0 bases and 11 bases, with 20 bases remaining between them. The CDR3 is made up of 14 amino acids. The germline CDR1 and CDR2 sequences are DFQATT and SNEGSKA (reference sequence). In nucleotides, the CDR3 is TGCAGTGCTAGAGATGATCCTTACGGGCAGGGGAAGTACTTC. Amino acid sequence: CSARDDPYGQGKYF.

There are a few counts of this clonotype. This chain links TRBV20-1 with TRBJ1-5, with D possibly matching TRBD1 (5 bases). V was shortened by 7 bases and J by 2 bases, with 9 bases between the two germline ends. This CDR3 has 12 residues. Germline V gene sequence: CDR1 DFQATT, CDR2 SNEGSKA (reference sequence). The CDR3 is CSGGGRNQPQHF. CDR3 DNA: TGCAGTGGGGGCGGACGCAATCAGCCCCAGCATTTT.

This clonotype was seen a few times. The chain combines TRBV30 with TRBJ2-7; possibly TRBD2 for D (6 bases). V dropped 2 bases and J dropped 0 bases, with 11 bases sitting between them. Germline-derived CDR1 and CDR2 are GTSNPN and SVGIG (reference sequence). The CDR3 consists of 14 residues. The CDR3 sequence: CAWSPGDRSYEQYF. Written as DNA, the CDR3 is TGTGCCTGGAGTCCGGGGGACCGCTCCTACGAGCAGTACTTC.

The chain couples TRBV4-2 to TRBJ2-3; 10 nucleotides line up with TRBD1. The germline V gene encodes CDR1 LGHNA and CDR2 YNFKEQ. The CDR3 contains 22 residues. The ends lost 2 bases at V and 0 bases at J; junction bases unmatched: 20. CDR3 in DNA: TGTGCCAGCAGCCAACCTCTAGGACAGGGGGGAAAAACCTCTTCTAGCACAGATACGCAGTATTTT. As protein: CASSQPLGQGGKTSSSTDTQYF.